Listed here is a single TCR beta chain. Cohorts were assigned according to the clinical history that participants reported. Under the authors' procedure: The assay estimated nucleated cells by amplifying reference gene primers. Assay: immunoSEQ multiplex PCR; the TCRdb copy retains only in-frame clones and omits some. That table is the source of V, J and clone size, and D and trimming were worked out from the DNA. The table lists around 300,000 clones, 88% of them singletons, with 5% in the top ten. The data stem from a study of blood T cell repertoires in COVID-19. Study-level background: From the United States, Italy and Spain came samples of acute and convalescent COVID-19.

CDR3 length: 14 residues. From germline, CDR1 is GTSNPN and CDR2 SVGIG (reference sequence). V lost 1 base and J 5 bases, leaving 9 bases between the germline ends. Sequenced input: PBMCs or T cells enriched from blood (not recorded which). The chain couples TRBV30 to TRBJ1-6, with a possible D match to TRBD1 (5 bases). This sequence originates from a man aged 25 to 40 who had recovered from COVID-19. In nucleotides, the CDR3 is TGTGCCTGGAGTGCAGGGATGAATAATTCACCCCTCCACTTT. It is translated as CAWSAGMNNSPLHF.